This T cell receptor beta chain was profiled in a study of blood T cell repertoires in COVID-19 (dated by TCRdb to between 2020 and 2021). Notes on the research overall: Samples from collaborators originated in the United States, Italy and Spain and spanned both the acute and convalescent phases of COVID-19. Where available, HLA class I and class II types were taken from metadata supplied by the sample provider and were not determined by assay-based typing. The prospective study material was composed of cDNA or gDNA derived from T cells, B-cell-depleted T cells, or PBMCs. Samples were obtained from the ongoing ImmuneRACE study (first 160 participants) and from over 1,000 subjects provided by 6 global collaborators. The dataset comprised deeply sampled blood TCRbeta repertoires from subjects exposed to, actively infected with, or recovered from COVID-19. Sample metadata almost always included a de-identified subject ID, COVID-19 status, age in years and sex. The repertoires were released in a freely available public database intended as a resource for research on the immune response to SARS-CoV-2.

What the authors observed across the whole study: Clinical and demographic metadata were provided uncurated, with the amount varying by source and participant.

TCRbeta CDR3 regions were amplified from genomic DNA using the immunoSEQ Assay, a bias-controlled multiplex PCR. The paper's data handling went like this. The number of nucleated cells in each sample was estimated from the amplification of reference gene primers within the assay. To quantify the absolute abundance of each unique TCRbeta CDR3 rearrangement, sequence reads were collapsed and filtered. Productive Simpson clonality was computed per sample as the square root of Simpson's diversity index over productive rearrangements. Imported from immuneACCESS, the table was reduced by TCRdb to in-frame sequences with V and J called. These copies leave out some clones; in studies compared against another copy, an unresolved V gene accounts for under half, and the cause of the remainder is not known. D and trimming come from the DNA, and the V and J calls and clone size come from that table. This sample is represented by about 100,000 clones; around 91% of them were singletons. The top ten clones comprise roughly 32% of the sample.

Collaborating institutions collected whole blood in K2EDTA tubes following their own protocols. For TCRbeta analysis, collaborator samples were shipped as frozen whole blood, as isolated PBMCs, or as DNA extracted from either sample type. As to this clone: It lacks a known antigen. No base qualities exist here, and no much larger clone lies one base off it.

The CDR3 numbers 16 residues from cysteine through phenylalanine. Of the read, only the CDR3 DNA is kept; its 48 bases are in frame from base 1. Compared with germline, V lacks 3 bases and J lacks 2 bases; bases without a gene match: 10. CDR1 DFQATT and CDR2 SNEGSKA are derived from the germline V gene (reference sequence). Sequencing used peripheral blood. The receptor chain draws on TRBV20-1 and TRBJ1-2, and 9 junctional nucleotides match TRBD1. The origin of this receptor is an elderly woman with acute or convalescent COVID-19. The DNA is TGCAGTGCTAGTCAGCCCGGGACAGGGAGAAACTATGGCTACACCTTC. Its translation is CSASQPGTGRNYGYTF.